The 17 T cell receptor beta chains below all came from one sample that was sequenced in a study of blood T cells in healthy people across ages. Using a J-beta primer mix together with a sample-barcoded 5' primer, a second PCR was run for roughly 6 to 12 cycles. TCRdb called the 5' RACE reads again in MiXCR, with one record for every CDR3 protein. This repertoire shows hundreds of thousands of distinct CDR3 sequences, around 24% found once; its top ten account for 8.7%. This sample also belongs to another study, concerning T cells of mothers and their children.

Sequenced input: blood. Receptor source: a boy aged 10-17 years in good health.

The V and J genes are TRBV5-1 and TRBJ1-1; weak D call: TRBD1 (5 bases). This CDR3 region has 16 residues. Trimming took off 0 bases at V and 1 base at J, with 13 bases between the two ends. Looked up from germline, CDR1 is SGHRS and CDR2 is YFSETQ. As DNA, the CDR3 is TGCGCCAGCAGCTTGGCCCCCGGGACCCGGAACACTGAAGCTTTCTTT. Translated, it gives CASSLAPGTRNTEAFF.

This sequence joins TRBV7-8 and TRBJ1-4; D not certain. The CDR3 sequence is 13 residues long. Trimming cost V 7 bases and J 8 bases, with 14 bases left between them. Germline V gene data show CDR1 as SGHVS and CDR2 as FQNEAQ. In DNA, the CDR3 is TGTGCCAGCAAAAACCAGGACCGGGAAAAACTGTTTTTT. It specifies CASKNQDREKLFF.

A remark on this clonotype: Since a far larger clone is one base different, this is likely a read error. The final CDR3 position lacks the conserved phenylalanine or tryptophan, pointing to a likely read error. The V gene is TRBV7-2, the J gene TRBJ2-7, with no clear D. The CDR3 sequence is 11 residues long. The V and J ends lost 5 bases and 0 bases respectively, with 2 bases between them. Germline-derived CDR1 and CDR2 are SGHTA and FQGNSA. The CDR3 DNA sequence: TGTGCCAGCAGCCCCTCCTACGAGCAGTACTCC. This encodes CASSPSYEQYS.

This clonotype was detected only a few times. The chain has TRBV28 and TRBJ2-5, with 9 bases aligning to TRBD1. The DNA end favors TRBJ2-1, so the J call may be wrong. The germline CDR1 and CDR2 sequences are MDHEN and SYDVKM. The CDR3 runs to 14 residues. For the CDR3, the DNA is TGTGCCAGCAGAAGGGGGACAGGGAGGATTGAGCAGTTCTTC. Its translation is CASRRGTGRIEQFF.

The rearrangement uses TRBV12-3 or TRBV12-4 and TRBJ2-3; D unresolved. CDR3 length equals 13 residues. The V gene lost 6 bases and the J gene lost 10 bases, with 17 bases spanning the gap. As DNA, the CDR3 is TGTGCCAGCAGCCGAACCGACATGACGGCGCAGTATTTT. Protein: CASSRTDMTAQYF.

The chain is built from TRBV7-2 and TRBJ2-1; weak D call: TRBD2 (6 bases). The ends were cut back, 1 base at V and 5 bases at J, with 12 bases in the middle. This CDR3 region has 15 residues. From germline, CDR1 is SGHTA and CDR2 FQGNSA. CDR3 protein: CASSLGGTHNNEQFF. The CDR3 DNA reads TGTGCCAGCAGCTTAGGGGGGACTCATAACAATGAGCAGTTCTTC.

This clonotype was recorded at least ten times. In DNA, the CDR3 is TGTGCCAGCAGTTTGGCGGGGATAAAAGAGACCCAGTACTTC. Translation: CASSLAGIKETQYF. The chain has TRBV27 and TRBJ2-5; D is possibly TRBD2 (6 bases). The V gene's germline CDR1 is MNHEY and CDR2 SMNVEV (reference sequence). V shed 3 bases and J shed 3 bases, with 11 bases lying between them. The CDR3 has 14 residues.

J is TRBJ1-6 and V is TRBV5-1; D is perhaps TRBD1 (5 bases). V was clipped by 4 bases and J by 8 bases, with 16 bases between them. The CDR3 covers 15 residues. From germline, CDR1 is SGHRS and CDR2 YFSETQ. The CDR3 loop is CASSPSGNLDSPLHF. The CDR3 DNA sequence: TGCGCCAGCAGCCCATCAGGGAATTTGGATTCACCCCTCCACTTT.

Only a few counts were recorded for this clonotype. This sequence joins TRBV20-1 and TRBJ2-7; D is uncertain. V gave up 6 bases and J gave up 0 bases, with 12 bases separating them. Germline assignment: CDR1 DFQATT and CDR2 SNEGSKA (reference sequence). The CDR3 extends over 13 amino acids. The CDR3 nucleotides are TGCAGTGCCAGTCACGGTCGCTCCTACGAGCAGTACTTC. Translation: CSASHGRSYEQYF.

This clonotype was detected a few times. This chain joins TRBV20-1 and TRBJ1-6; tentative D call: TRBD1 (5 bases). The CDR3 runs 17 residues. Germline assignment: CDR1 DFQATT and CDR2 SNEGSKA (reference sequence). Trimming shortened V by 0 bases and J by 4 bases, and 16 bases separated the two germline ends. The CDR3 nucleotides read TGCAGTGCTAGAGATCCGGGGGTTGGGATTTATAATTCACCCCTCCACTTT. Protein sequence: CSARDPGVGIYNSPLHF.

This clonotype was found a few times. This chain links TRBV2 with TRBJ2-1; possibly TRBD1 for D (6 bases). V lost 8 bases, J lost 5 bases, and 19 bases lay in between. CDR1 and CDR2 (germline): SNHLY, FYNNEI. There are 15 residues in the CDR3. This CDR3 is CASVIMDRVNNEQFF. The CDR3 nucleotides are TGTGCCAGCGTAATAATGGACAGAGTAAACAATGAGCAGTTCTTC.

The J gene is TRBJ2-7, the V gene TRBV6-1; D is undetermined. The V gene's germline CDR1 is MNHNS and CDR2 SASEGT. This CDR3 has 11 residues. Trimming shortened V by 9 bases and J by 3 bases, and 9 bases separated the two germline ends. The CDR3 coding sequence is TGTGCCAGTGGGTGGGACTACGAGCAGTACTTC. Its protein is CASGWDYEQYF.

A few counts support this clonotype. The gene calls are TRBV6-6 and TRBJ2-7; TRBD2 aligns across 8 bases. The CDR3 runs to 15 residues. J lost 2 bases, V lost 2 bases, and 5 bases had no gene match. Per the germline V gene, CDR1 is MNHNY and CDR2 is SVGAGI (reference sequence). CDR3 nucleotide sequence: TGTGCCAGCAGTTACGATGCGGGGGGTGCCTACGAGCAGTACTTC. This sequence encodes CASSYDAGGAYEQYF.

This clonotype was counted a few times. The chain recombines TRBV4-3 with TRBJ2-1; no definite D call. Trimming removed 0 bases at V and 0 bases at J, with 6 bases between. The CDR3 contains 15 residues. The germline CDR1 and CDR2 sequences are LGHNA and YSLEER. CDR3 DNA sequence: TGCGCCAGCAGCCAAGACAAGTTCTCCTACAATGAGCAGTTCTTC. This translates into CASSQDKFSYNEQFF.

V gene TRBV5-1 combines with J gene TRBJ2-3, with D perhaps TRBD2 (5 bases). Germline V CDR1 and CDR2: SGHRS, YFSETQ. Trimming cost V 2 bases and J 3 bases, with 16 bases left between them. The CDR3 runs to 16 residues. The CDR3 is CASSFLEGRGTDTQYF. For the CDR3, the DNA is TGCGCCAGCAGCTTCTTGGAAGGGCGCGGGACAGATACGCAGTATTTT.

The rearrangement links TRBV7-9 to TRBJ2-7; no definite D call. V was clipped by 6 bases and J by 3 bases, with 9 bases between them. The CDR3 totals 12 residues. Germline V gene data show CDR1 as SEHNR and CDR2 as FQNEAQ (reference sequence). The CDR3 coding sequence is TGTGCCAGCAGTTCGCAAGACTACGAGCAGTACTTC. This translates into CASSSQDYEQYF.

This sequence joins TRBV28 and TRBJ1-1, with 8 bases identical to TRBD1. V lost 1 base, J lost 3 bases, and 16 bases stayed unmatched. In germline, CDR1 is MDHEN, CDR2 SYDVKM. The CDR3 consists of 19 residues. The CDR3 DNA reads TGTGCCAGCAGTTTATTAAATTCTGGACAGGGTTCGTTGGACACTGAAGCTTTCTTT. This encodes CASSLLNSGQGSLDTEAFF.